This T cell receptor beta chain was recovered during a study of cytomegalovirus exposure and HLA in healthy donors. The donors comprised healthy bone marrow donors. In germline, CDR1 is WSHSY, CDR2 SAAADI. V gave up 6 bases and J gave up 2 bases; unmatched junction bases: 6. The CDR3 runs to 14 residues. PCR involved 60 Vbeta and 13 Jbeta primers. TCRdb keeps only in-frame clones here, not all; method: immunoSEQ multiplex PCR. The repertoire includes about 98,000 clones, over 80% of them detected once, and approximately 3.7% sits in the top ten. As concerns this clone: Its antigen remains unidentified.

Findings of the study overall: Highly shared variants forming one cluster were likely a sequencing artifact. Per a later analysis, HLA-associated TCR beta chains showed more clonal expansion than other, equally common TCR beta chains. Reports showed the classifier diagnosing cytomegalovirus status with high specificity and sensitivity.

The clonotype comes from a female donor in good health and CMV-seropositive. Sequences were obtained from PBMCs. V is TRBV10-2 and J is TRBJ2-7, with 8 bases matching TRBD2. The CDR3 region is CASSPGLETYEQYF. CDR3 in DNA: TGCGCCAGCAGCCCGGGACTAGAGACCTACGAGCAGTACTTC.